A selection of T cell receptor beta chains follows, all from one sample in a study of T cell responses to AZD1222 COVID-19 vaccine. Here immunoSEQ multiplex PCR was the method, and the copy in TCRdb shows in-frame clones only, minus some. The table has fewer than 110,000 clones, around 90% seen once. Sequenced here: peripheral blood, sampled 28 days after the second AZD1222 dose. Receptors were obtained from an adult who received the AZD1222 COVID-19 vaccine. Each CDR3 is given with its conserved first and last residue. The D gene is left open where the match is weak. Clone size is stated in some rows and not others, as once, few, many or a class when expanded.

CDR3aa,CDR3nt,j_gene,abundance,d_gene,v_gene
CASSAPGAPGELFF,TGTGCCAGCAGCGCTCCGGGGGCCCCCGGGGAGCTGTTTTTT,TRBJ2-2,once,-,TRBV7-9
CASSSTGSPNPYEQYF,TGTGCCAGTAGTAGTACAGGGAGTCCGAACCCCTACGAGCAGTACTTC,TRBJ2-7,-,-,TRBV19
CASSMQTTNYGYTF,TGTGCCAGTAGTATGCAGACAACTAACTATGGCTACACCTTC,TRBJ1-2,-,-,TRBV19
CASVCYGYTF,TGTGCCAGTGTATGCTATGGCTACACCTTC,TRBJ1-2,-,-,TRBV5-3
CASSPGTEGETQYF,TGTGCCAGCAGCCCTGGGACGGAGGGTGAGACCCAGTACTTC,TRBJ2-5,-,-,TRBV11-2
CASSQGRTGTQYF,TGTGCCAGCAGCCAAGGTCGGACAGGTACGCAGTATTTT,TRBJ2-3,-,TRBD1,TRBV3-1/TRBV3-2
CASSPGWFDLGTDTQYF,TGCGCCAGCAGCCCGGGGTGGTTCGATCTTGGCACAGATACGCAGTATTTT,TRBJ2-3,-,-,TRBV5-1
CASSPPGFGSYNSPLHF,TGTGCCAGCAGTCCCCCAGGGTTCGGCTCCTATAATTCACCCCTCCACTTT,TRBJ1-6,few,-,TRBV27
CASSPPLEEQYF,TGTGCCAGCAGCCCCCCCCTGGAGGAGCAGTACTTC,TRBJ2-7,-,-,TRBV11-2
CASSQGQGAGELFF,TGCGCCAGCAGCCAAGGACAGGGGGCCGGGGAGCTGTTTTTT,TRBJ2-2,-,TRBD1,TRBV4-1
CSASGWETQYF,TGCAGTGCTAGCGGCTGGGAGACCCAGTACTTC,TRBJ2-5,-,-,TRBV20-1
CASSLVSPGTVYGYTF,TGTGCCAGCTCACTAGTGTCCCCCGGGACAGTCTATGGCTACACCTTC,TRBJ1-2,-,TRBD1,TRBV18
CARSLKEYRVLNYGYTF,TGTGCCAGAAGCTTGAAGGAGTACAGGGTGCTTAACTATGGCTACACCTTC,TRBJ1-2,-,-,TRBV5-3
CAWSLTGGSEKLFF,TGTGCCTGGAGTCTGACAGGGGGAAGTGAAAAACTGTTTTTT,TRBJ1-4,-,TRBD1,TRBV30
CSARDNTEAFF,TGCAGTGCTAGGGATAACACTGAAGCTTTCTTT,TRBJ1-1,few,-,TRBV20-1
CASSPRGTRTDTQYF,TGTGCCAGCAGCCCTCGCGGAACCCGCACAGATACGCAGTATTTT,TRBJ2-3,-,-,TRBV9
CASSIFGVLSTEAFF,TGTGCCAGTAGTATTTTTGGGGTTTTGAGCACTGAAGCTTTCTTT,TRBJ1-1,-,-,TRBV19
CASSYLGPRTGDGYTF,TGTGCCAGCAGTTACTTGGGGCCACGGACAGGGGATGGCTACACCTTC,TRBJ1-2,-,TRBD1,TRBV6-5
CASSYGVGSNQPQHF,TGTGCCAGCAGTTACGGGGTTGGTAGCAATCAGCCCCAGCATTTT,TRBJ1-5,-,-,TRBV6-5
CASSPRGVLGNQPQHF,TGTGCCAGCAGCCCCAGGGGGGTCTTAGGCAATCAGCCCCAGCATTTT,TRBJ1-5,-,TRBD1,TRBV7-8
CASSWGLLTEAFF,TGTGCCAGTAGTTGGGGCCTTCTCACTGAAGCTTTCTTT,TRBJ1-1,-,-,TRBV19
CASSSDSPYEQFF,TGCGCCAGCAGCTCCGACAGTCCCTATGAGCAGTTCTTC,TRBJ2-1,-,-,TRBV5-1
CASSFLSNAEAFF,TGTGCCAGCAGTTTCCTATCCAACGCTGAAGCTTTCTTT,TRBJ1-1,-,-,TRBV12-3/TRBV12-4
CASSRTGRGELFF,TGTGCCAGCAGCCGGACAGGACGCGGGGAGCTGTTTTTT,TRBJ2-2,-,TRBD1,TRBV6-5
CASNRPTGNYGYTF,TGTGCCAGCAACCGTCCGACAGGAAACTATGGCTACACCTTC,TRBJ1-2,once,-,TRBV2
CASSLRGADTEAFF,TGCGCCAGCAGCTTGAGGGGGGCGGACACTGAAGCTTTCTTT,TRBJ1-1,-,-,TRBV5-1
CASSQHTGELFF,TGCGCCAGCAGCCAGCATACCGGGGAGCTGTTTTTT,TRBJ2-2,-,-,TRBV4-1
CASSQVRAGDYGYTF,TGCGCCAGCAGCCAAGTCCGAGCAGGGGACTATGGCTACACCTTC,TRBJ1-2,-,-,TRBV4-1
CASSDNYQPQHF,TGTGCCAGCAGTGATAATTATCAGCCCCAGCATTTT,TRBJ1-5,once,-,TRBV27
CASIPGGGGQETQYF,TGTGCCAGCATCCCCGGGGGGGGTGGGCAAGAGACCCAGTACTTC,TRBJ2-5,-,TRBD2,TRBV28
CASRGTGQKISGNTIYF,TGTGCCAGCAGAGGGACAGGTCAAAAGATCTCTGGAAACACCATATATTTT,TRBJ1-3,-,TRBD1,TRBV2
CASSLGFAGGQGVNYGYTF,TGTGCCAGCAGCTTAGGATTTGCTGGGGGGCAAGGGGTCAACTATGGCTACACCTTC,TRBJ1-2,-,-,TRBV7-8
CATAGDEQFF,TGTGCCACCGCGGGGGATGAGCAGTTCTTC,TRBJ2-1,few,TRBD2,TRBV6-6
CASSQAGYGYTF,TGTGCCAGCAGTCAGGCGGGATATGGCTACACCTTC,TRBJ1-2,-,-,TRBV27
CASSPGQISNEKLFF,TGCGCCAGCAGCCCTGGACAGATCTCTAATGAAAAACTGTTTTTT,TRBJ1-4,-,-,TRBV5-1
CASSTRTSGGIQFF,TGTGCCAGCAGTACCCGGACTAGCGGGGGGATACAGTTCTTC,TRBJ2-1,-,TRBD2,TRBV6-2/TRBV6-3
CASSLTGYSNQPQHF,TGTGCCAGCAGCTTGACGGGTTATAGCAATCAGCCCCAGCATTTT,TRBJ1-5,-,-,TRBV5-6
CASSSSRWTGDFGTYGYTF,TGTGCCAGCAGTTCCTCCCGATGGACAGGGGATTTTGGGACCTATGGCTACACCTTC,TRBJ1-2,-,TRBD1,TRBV28
CASSQEYQATSYEQYF,TGCGCCAGCAGCCAAGAGTATCAGGCAACCTCCTACGAGCAGTACTTC,TRBJ2-7,-,-,TRBV4-1
CASSPGRVGEQFF,TGTGCCAGCAGCCCGGGACGGGTGGGTGAGCAGTTCTTC,TRBJ2-1,-,-,TRBV3-1/TRBV3-2
CATEGYTF,TGTGCCACGGAGGGCTACACCTTC,TRBJ1-2,few,-,TRBV28
CASSRDRDEQYF,TGTGCCAGCAGTAGGGACAGGGACGAGCAGTACTTC,TRBJ2-7,-,TRBD1,TRBV2
CASSEGGWDTEAFF,TGTGCCAGCAGTGAAGGGGGTTGGGACACTGAAGCTTTCTTT,TRBJ1-1,few,-,TRBV6-1
CASSLEGQGSYNEQFF,TGTGCCAGCAGCTTAGAAGGACAGGGCTCCTACAATGAGCAGTTCTTC,TRBJ2-1,-,TRBD1,TRBV7-6
CASTELGSYEQYF,TGTGCCAGCACCGAGTTAGGCTCCTACGAGCAGTACTTC,TRBJ2-7,few,-,TRBV6-5
CASSPARASGYQETQYF,TGTGCCAGCAGCCCCGCTCGGGCTAGCGGGTACCAAGAGACCCAGTACTTC,TRBJ2-5,once,TRBD2,TRBV6-2/TRBV6-3
CASSLGGNTEAFF,TGTGCCAGCAGCCTGGGGGGGAACACTGAAGCTTTCTTT,TRBJ1-1,-,-,TRBV13